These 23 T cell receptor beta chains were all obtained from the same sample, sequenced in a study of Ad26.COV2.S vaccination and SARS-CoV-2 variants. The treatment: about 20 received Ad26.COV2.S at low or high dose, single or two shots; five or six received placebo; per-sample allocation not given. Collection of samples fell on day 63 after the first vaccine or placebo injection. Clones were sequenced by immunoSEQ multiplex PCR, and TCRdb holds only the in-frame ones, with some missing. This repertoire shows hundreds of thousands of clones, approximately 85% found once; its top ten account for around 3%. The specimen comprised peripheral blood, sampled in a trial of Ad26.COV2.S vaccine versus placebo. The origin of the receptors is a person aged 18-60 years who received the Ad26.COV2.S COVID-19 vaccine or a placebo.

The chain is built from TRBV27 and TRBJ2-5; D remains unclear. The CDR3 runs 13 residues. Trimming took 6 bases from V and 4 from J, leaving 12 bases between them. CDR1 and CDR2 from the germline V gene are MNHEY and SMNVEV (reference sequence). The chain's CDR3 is CASSPRRSETQYF. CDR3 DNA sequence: TGTGCCAGCAGCCCCCGCCGGTCAGAGACCCAGTACTTC.

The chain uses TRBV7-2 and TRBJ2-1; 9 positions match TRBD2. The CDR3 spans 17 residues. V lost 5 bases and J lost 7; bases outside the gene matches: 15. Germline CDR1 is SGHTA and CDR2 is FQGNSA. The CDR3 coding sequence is TGTGCCAGCAGCGTGGGGGCGGGAGGGCCGGTAGGGAATGAGCAGTTCTTC. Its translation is CASSVGAGGPVGNEQFF.

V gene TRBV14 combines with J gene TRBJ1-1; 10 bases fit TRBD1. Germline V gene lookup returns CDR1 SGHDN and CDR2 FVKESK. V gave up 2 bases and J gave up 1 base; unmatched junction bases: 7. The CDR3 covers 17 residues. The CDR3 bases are TGTGCCAGCAGCCAACCGGGACAGGGGCCTAGGAACACTGAAGCTTTCTTT. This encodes CASSQPGQGPRNTEAFF.

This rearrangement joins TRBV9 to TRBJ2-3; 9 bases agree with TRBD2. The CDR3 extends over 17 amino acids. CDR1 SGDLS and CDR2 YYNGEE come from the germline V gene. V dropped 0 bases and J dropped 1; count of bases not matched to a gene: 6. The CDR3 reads CASSVGAGGAGTDTQYF. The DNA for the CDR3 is TGTGCCAGCAGCGTAGGGGCGGGAGGGGCAGGCACAGATACGCAGTATTTT.

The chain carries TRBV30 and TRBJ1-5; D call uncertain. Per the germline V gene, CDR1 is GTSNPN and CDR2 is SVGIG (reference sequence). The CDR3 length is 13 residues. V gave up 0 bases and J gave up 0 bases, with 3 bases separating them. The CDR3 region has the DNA TGTGCCTGGAGTGTTTCTAGCAATCAGCCCCAGCATTTT. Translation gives CAWSVSSNQPQHF. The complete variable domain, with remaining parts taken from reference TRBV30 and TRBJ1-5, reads SQTIHQWPATLVQPVGSPLSLECTVEGTSNPNLYWYRQAAGRGLQLLFYSVGIGQISSEVPQNLSASRPQDRQFILSSKKLLLSDSGFYLCAWSVSSNQPQHFGDGTRLSIL.

CDR3 in amino acids: CAWSTWGQGYNEQFF. The CDR3 nucleotides read TGTGCCTGGAGTACATGGGGACAGGGCTACAATGAGCAGTTCTTC. V is TRBV30 and J is TRBJ2-1; TRBD1 matches at 9 bases. From germline, CDR1 is GTSNPN and CDR2 SVGIG (reference sequence). Trimming at V came to 2 bases and at J to 3 bases, leaving 5 bases not matched to a gene. The CDR3 is 15 residues long. The whole variable domain, remainder taken from reference TRBV30 and TRBJ2-1, is SQTIHQWPATLVQPVGSPLSLECTVEGTSNPNLYWYRQAAGRGLQLLFYSVGIGQISSEVPQNLSASRPQDRQFILSSKKLLLSDSGFYLCAWSTWGQGYNEQFFGPGTRLTVL.

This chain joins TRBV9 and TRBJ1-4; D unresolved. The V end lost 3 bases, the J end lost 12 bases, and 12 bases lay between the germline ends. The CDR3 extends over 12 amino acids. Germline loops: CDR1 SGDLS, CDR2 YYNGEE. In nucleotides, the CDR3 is TGTGCCAGCAGCGCCACCCCCTCCGAACTGTTTTTT. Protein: CASSATPSELFF.

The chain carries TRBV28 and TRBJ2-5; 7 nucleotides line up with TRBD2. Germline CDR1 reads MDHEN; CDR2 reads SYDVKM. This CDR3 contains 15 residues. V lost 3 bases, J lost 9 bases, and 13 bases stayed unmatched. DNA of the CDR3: TGTGCCAGCAGTTTGGATCCTAGCGGTCTCATCGCCCAGTACTTC. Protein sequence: CASSLDPSGLIAQYF.

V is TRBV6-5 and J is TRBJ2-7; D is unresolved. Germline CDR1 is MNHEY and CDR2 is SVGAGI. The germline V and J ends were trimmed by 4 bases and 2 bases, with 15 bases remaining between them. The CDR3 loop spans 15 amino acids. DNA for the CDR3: TGTGCCAGCAGTTCCCTACTCGAAATCGCCTACGAGCAGTACTTC. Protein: CASSSLLEIAYEQYF.

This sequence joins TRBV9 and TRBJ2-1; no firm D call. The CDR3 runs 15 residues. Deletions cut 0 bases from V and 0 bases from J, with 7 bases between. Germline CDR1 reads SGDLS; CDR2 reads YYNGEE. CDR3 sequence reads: CASSVVDSSYNEQFF. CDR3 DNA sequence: TGTGCCAGCAGCGTAGTTGATAGCTCCTACAATGAGCAGTTCTTC. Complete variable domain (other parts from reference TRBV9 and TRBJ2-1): DSGVTQTPKHLITATGQRVTLRCSPRSGDLSVYWYQQSLDQGLQFLIQYYNGEERAKGNILERFSAQQFPDLHSELNLSSLELGDSALYFCASSVVDSSYNEQFFGPGTRLTVL.

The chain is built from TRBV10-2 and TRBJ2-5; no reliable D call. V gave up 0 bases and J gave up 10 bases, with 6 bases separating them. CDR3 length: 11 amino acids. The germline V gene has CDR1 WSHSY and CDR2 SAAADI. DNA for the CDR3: TGCGCCAGCAGTGAGTCGGGCGGCCAGTACTTC. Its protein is CASSESGGQYF.

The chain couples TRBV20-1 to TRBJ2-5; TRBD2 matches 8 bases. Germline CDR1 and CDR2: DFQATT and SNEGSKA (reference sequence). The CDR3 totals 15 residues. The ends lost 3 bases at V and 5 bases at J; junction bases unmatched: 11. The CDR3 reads CSASQRGTHGETQYF. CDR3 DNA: TGCAGTGCTAGTCAGCGGGGGACCCATGGGGAGACCCAGTACTTC.

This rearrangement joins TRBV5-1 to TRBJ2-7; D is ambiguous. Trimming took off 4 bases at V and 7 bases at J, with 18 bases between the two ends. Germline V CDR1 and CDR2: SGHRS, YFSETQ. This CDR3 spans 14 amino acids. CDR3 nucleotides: TGCGCCAGCAGCCCCCGGACCCCGGTTCAAGAGCAGTACTTC. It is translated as CASSPRTPVQEQYF. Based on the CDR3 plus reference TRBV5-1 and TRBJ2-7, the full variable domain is KAGVTQTPRYLIKTRGQQVTLSCSPISGHRSVSWYQQTPGQGLQFLFEYFSETQRNKGNFPGRFSGRQFSNSRSEMNVSTLELGDSALYLCASSPRTPVQEQYFGPGTRLTVT.

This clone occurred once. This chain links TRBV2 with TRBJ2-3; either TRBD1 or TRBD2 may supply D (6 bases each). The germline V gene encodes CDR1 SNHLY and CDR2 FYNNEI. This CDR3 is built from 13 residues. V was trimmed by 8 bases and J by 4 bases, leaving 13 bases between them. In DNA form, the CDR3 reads TGTGCCAGCGAAGAGGGGGGCGCAGATACGCAGTATTTT. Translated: CASEEGGADTQYF. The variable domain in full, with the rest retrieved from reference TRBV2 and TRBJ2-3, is EPEVTQTPSHQVTQMGQEVILRCVPISNHLYFYWYRQILGQKVEFLVSFYNNEISEKSEIFDDQFSVERPDGSNFTLKIRSTKLEDSAMYFCASEEGGADTQYFGPGTRLTVL.

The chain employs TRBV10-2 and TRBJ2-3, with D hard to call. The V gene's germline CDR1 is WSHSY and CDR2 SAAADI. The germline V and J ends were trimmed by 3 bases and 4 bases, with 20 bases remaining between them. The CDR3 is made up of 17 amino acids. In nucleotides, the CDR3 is TGCGCCAGCAGTGACCAAAGACTTTTCTTAAGACCAGATACGCAGTATTTT. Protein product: CASSDQRLFLRPDTQYF.

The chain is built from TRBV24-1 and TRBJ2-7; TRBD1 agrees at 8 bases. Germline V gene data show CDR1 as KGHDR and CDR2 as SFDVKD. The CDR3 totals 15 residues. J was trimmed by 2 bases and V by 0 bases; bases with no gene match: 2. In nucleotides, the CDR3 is TGTGCCACCAGTGATTTGAAACAGGGGGCCTACGAGCAGTACTTC. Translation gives CATSDLKQGAYEQYF.

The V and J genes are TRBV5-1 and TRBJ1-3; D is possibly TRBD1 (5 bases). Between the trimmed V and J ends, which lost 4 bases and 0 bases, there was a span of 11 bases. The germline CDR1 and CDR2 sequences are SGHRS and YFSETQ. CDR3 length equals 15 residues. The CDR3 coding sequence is TGCGCCAGCAGCCCCACAGGATCCTCTGGAAACACCATATATTTT. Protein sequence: CASSPTGSSGNTIYF.

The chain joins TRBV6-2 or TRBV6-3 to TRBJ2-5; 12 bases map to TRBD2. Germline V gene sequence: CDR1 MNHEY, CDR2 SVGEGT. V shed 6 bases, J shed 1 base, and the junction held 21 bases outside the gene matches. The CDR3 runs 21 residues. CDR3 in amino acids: CASSRTSGDLPLGRLQETQYF. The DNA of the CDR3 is TGTGCCAGCAGCAGGACTAGCGGGGACCTTCCGCTGGGTAGACTCCAAGAGACCCAGTACTTC.

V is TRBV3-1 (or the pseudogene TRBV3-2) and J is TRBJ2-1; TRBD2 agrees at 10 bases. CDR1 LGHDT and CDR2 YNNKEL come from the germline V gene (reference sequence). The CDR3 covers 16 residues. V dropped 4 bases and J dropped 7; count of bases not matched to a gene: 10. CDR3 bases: TGTGCCAGCAGCCCCCGGGGTAGCGGGGGGTGGAATGAGCAGTTCTTC. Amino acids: CASSPRGSGGWNEQFF.

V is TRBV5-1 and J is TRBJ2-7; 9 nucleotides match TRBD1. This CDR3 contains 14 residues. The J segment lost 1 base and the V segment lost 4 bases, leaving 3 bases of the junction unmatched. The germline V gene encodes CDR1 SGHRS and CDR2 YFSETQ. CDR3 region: CASSEQGASYEQYF. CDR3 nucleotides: TGCGCCAGCAGCGAACAGGGGGCGTCCTACGAGCAGTACTTC.

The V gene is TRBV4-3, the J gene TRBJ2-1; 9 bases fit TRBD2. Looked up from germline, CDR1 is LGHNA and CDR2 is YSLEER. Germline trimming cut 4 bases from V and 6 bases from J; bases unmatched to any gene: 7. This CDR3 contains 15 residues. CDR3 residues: CASSLAGEHRNEQFF. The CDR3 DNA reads TGCGCCAGCAGCCTAGCGGGGGAGCATCGCAATGAGCAGTTCTTC.

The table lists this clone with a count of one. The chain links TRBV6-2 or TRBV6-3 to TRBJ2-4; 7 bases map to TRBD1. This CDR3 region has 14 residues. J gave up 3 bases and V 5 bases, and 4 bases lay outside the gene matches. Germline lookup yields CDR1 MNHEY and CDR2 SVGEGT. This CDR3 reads CASSLTGNKNIQYF. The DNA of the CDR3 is TGTGCCAGCAGTCTGACAGGGAACAAAAACATTCAGTACTTC.

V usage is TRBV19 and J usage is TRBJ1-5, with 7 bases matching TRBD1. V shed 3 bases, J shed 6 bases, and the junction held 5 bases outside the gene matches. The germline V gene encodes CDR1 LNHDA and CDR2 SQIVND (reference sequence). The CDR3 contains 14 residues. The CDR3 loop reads CASSMGDRAQPQHF. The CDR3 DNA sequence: TGTGCCAGTAGTATGGGTGACAGGGCTCAGCCCCAGCATTTT.